These T cell receptor beta chains were read from a single sample in a study of cytomegalovirus exposure and HLA in healthy donors. Sequenced by immunoSEQ multiplex PCR; TCRdb stores in-frame clones only, minus some. The sample comprises around 180,000 clones, approximately 86% of which are singletons, and roughly 1.7% rests with the top ten. Material for sequencing was PBMCs. These receptors all stem from a woman aged 18 to 35 in good health and CMV-seronegative. The CDR3 runs from the conserved cysteine through the conserved F or W. Fields, in order: J gene, D gene, clone size, V gene, CDR3 DNA, CDR3 protein. A D gene is named only where the DNA matches it firmly. Clone size is shown for a subset of rows, as once, few, many or a class of expanded clone.

j_gene: TRBJ2-1; d_gene: TRBD2; abundance: once; v_gene: TRBV11-3; CDR3nt: TGTGCCAGCAGCTGGGCGGGAGAGTACAATGAGCAGTTCTTC; CDR3aa: CASSWAGEYNEQFF
j_gene: TRBJ2-7; d_gene: TRBD1; abundance: .; v_gene: TRBV5-4; CDR3nt: TGTGCCAGCAGCTTGGGGGTCCCGGGTGGACAGGGGAGGTACGAGCAGTACTTC; CDR3aa: CASSLGVPGGQGRYEQYF
j_gene: TRBJ2-3; d_gene: TRBD2; abundance: .; v_gene: TRBV19; CDR3nt: TGTGCCAGTAGCCGAGATGGGGGGGGCACAGATACGCAGTATTTT; CDR3aa: CASSRDGGGTDTQYF
j_gene: TRBJ2-7; d_gene: TRBD2; abundance: .; v_gene: TRBV7-9; CDR3nt: TGTGCCAGCAGCAACCTCCGTGGTAGGACTAGCATTCACTACGAGCAGTACTTC; CDR3aa: CASSNLRGRTSIHYEQYF
j_gene: TRBJ2-2; d_gene: TRBD2; abundance: .; v_gene: TRBV5-4; CDR3nt: TGTGCCAGCAGCCAAGGACTAGGGTACACCGGGGAGCTGTTTTTT; CDR3aa: CASSQGLGYTGELFF
j_gene: TRBJ2-3; d_gene: TRBD2; abundance: few; v_gene: TRBV4-2; CDR3nt: TGTGCCAGCAGCCAAGATGTGGCTAGCGGGGGAGATACGCAGTATTTT; CDR3aa: CASSQDVASGGDTQYF
j_gene: TRBJ2-2; d_gene: TRBD2; abundance: few; v_gene: TRBV27; CDR3nt: TGTGCCAGCAGTTCCCTATACCGGGCTAGCGGACGAACCGGGGAGCTGTTTTTT; CDR3aa: CASSSLYRASGRTGELFF
j_gene: TRBJ1-5; d_gene: .; abundance: few; v_gene: TRBV19; CDR3nt: TGTGCCAGTACCAACCTATTGGGCGGGAATCAGCCCCAGCATTTT; CDR3aa: CASTNLLGGNQPQHF
j_gene: TRBJ2-5; d_gene: .; abundance: .; v_gene: TRBV2; CDR3nt: TGTGCCAGCCTCGCGAGGCCTAGCGTGTCGTACCAAGAGACCCAGTACTTC; CDR3aa: CASLARPSVSYQETQYF
j_gene: TRBJ1-1; d_gene: TRBD1; abundance: few; v_gene: TRBV6-1; CDR3nt: TGTGCCAGCAGTGCCGCAGGACAGGTGAACACTGAAGCTTTCTTT; CDR3aa: CASSAAGQVNTEAFF
j_gene: TRBJ1-2; d_gene: .; abundance: .; v_gene: TRBV18; CDR3nt: TGTGCCAGCTCCCTCAGGCCGGTGATCGACTATGGCTACACCTTC; CDR3aa: CASSLRPVIDYGYTF
j_gene: TRBJ2-3; d_gene: TRBD2; abundance: .; v_gene: TRBV18; CDR3nt: TGTGCCAGCTCACCCCTACTAGCGGGGGGGCTCAGGGATACGCAGTATTTT; CDR3aa: CASSPLLAGGLRDTQYF
j_gene: TRBJ1-2; d_gene: TRBD1; abundance: .; v_gene: TRBV27; CDR3nt: TGTGCCAGCAGTTTATCGGGGCAGGGGGCAGGTGGCTACACCTTC; CDR3aa: CASSLSGQGAGGYTF
j_gene: TRBJ2-7; d_gene: TRBD2; abundance: .; v_gene: TRBV15; CDR3nt: TGTGCCACCAGCAGAGACTGGACTAGCGGGAGTTACGAGCAGTACTTC; CDR3aa: CATSRDWTSGSYEQYF
j_gene: TRBJ1-1; d_gene: .; abundance: few; v_gene: TRBV29-1; CDR3nt: TGCAGCACTCGGGGGGTTAACACTGAAGCTTTCTTT; CDR3aa: CSTRGVNTEAFF
j_gene: TRBJ1-4; d_gene: TRBD1; abundance: few; v_gene: TRBV5-4; CDR3nt: TGTGCCAGCACCGTCGACAGGGGGCTAGGTGAAAAACTGTTTTTT; CDR3aa: CASTVDRGLGEKLFF
j_gene: TRBJ2-5; d_gene: TRBD1; abundance: .; v_gene: TRBV7-8; CDR3nt: TGTGCCAGCAAAAGGAAATCCGGGACAGGGGGCCAAGAGACCCAGTACTTC; CDR3aa: CASKRKSGTGGQETQYF
j_gene: TRBJ2-7; d_gene: .; abundance: .; v_gene: TRBV21-1; CDR3nt: TGTGCCAGCAGCAAAGGGAGGAGTCGGGATCCCGTCTCCGTAGAGCAGTACTTC; CDR3aa: CASSKGRSRDPVSVEQYF